The entry below describes one TCR beta chain. Its antigen remains undetermined. Nothing much larger sits one base from this clone, and base qualities are not available. Including the terminal cysteine and phenylalanine, the CDR3 comprises 15 residues. Only the CDR3 portion is preserved as DNA: 45 bases, with reading frame beginning at the first base. V loses 4 bases at its end and J loses 10 bases; junction bases beyond the gene matches: 8. The germline V gene supplies CDR1 MNHEY and CDR2 SVGAGI. What this sample's time point label stands for: about 28 days (+/-7) after the second vaccine dose. This specimen's treatment or condition label, per the study, means: meningococcal conjugate vaccine given as trial control. Vaccinee samples were obtained from the UK trials COV001 and COV002, which included a single-blind randomized controlled phase 2/3 trial of AZD1222 (ChAdOx1 nCoV-19) in healthy adults. For TCRbeta chain sequencing, PBMC samples from trial participants were taken at day 0 and at day 28 after the second dose.

The CDR3 regions of human TCRbeta chains were analyzed by immunosequencing. The original pipeline was this. Repertoire TCRs were matched against a reference library of SARS-CoV-2-specific TCRs generated with the MIRA antigen-specificity platform. Breadth meant the fraction of unique TCRs that were SARS-CoV-2-associated, whereas depth meant the fraction of total T cells that were SARS-CoV-2-associated. Using the MIRA data, every spike-specific TCR was mapped to the spike region that the TCR reacted to and assigned to either a CD4 or a CD8 class. Log10-transformed breadth and depth values were compared by one-way ANOVA with Sidak's multiple comparisons tests. TCRdb's version of the immuneACCESS table is confined to in-frame rearrangements and falls short of the full clone set. An unresolved V gene accounts for under half of the shortfall where checked; the remainder is of unknown origin. Clone size and the V and J calls come from that table; the DNA yielded D and trimming. Recorded for this sample are roughly 72,000 clones; 88% of them occurred a single time. The ten largest clones add up to less than 12% of the sample.

This record belongs to a study of T cell responses to AZD1222 COVID-19 vaccine listed by TCRdb under 2021. Background on the whole study: TCR sequencing was performed for 233 trial participants, of whom roughly 200 were given two doses of AZD1222 and around 25 were given two doses of MenACWY control vaccine. Trial participants were enrolled by age into 18-55, 56-69 and 70-plus year subgroups, with approximately 150, 30 and 60 TCR-sequenced participants respectively.

The research as a whole found: The 56-69-year group was small, and its depth increase did not reach significance, likely because of low power. The vaccine-associated CD4 TCRs covered the entire spike protein, and the dominant responses fell in regions 160-218 and 743-854. No day 14 peak-response samples were available, so repertoires were characterized only after the peak T cell response. Reportedly, close to half of the unique spike-specific TCRs recognized epitopes lying outside the regions that are mutated in the B.1.351 and B.1.1.7 variants. Only five or six AZD1222 recipients were SARS-CoV-2 seropositive at baseline, limiting conclusions about previously exposed vaccinees. Participants were mostly white British and included more females than males, and it was suggested by the authors that clonal diversity may have been underestimated. After two AZD1222 doses, both the breadth and the depth of spike-specific TCRs were significantly higher than at day 0 and than in MenACWY recipients.

The sequencing used peripheral blood, collected 28 days after the second dose of the MenACWY control vaccine. The sequence joins TRBV6-5 to TRBJ1-6; the central 9 bases match TRBD1. The clonotype originates from an adult who received the MenACWY meningococcal vaccine as a control. The CDR3 protein is CASSSFGTGQSPLHF. The DNA is as follows: TGTGCCAGCAGTTCTTTCGGGACAGGGCAATCACCCCTCCACTTT.